This T cell receptor (beta chain) appears in the sequencing data of a study of CD8+ T cells in alopecia areata (dated by TCRdb to 2017 to 2018). In the study overall: The treated patients took part in an open-label pilot trial in which moderate-to-severe alopecia areata was treated with oral tofacitinib at 5 to 10 mg twice daily. Tofacitinib was administered for 6 to 18 months, and 6 months of follow-up off drug were then conducted to assess delayed response and recurrence. In treated patients, disease severity was measured using the SALT score, which gives the percentage of scalp surface area affected. In both human patients and the C3H/HeJ mouse model, the study applied high-throughput TCRbeta sequencing to look at T cell clonal expansion in alopecia areata. Scalp tissue and sorted CD4+ and CD8+ peripheral blood T cells from patchy and totalis/universalis alopecia areata patients and from healthy controls were covered by human TCRbeta sequencing. Patients on tofacitinib were biopsied at baseline and after 4 and 24 weeks of treatment, and several of the patients also had a later scalp biopsy. Scalp clonality was compared among normal scalp (n=4), patchy alopecia areata scalp (n=8), and alopecia totalis/universalis scalp (n=8). RNA was extracted with the PAXgene miRNA kit for fixed scalp, the miRNeasy kit for PBMCs, and the RNeasy kit for mouse skin. TCRbeta CDR3 regions were amplified by immunoSEQ multiplex PCR using 35 Vbeta forward and 13 Jbeta reverse primers.

In the paper's terms, the time point label means: around 28 days on oral tofacitinib. What this sample's treatment or condition label stands for: oral pan-JAK inhibitor, 5-10 mg twice daily. Lesional scalp punch biopsies and peripheral blood were obtained from alopecia areata patients. PBMCs were isolated by density centrifugation and stained for CD3, CD4 and CD8, and CD4+ and CD8+ T cells were sorted on a FACSAria. A word on this clone: Its recognized antigen is unknown. Base qualities are not provided; no much larger clone lies one nucleotide away.

From the germline V gene, CDR1 is SGHRS and CDR2 is YFSETQ. Trimming leaves V shorter by 3 bases and J shorter by 4 bases, with the junction holding 7 bases beyond the gene matches. Taken from cysteine to phenylalanine, the CDR3 has 17 residues. The only DNA kept is the CDR3, 51 bases in frame from the first base. Library prep was done by the immunoSEQ multiplex PCR assay. RNA was extracted from all samples and reverse transcribed into cDNA as template for TCR sequencing. First-strand cDNA was synthesized with SuperScript III using a 2:1 mix of oligo-dT and random hexamers. A synthetic immune receptor repertoire was used to gauge amplification bias, and whatever bias remained was removed computationally. In the authors' own workflow: Raw reads were preprocessed to remove errors, and CDR3 was defined by IMGT conventions from the conserved cysteine to phenylalanine. Clonality was calculated as 1 minus Shannon entropy normalized by log2 of the number of productive unique TCRs. CD4 or CD8 identity of scalp clones was inferred by cross-referencing scalp TCRbeta sequences with sorted blood CD4 and CD8 repertoires. The table comes from immuneACCESS by way of TCRdb, which keeps in-frame sequences with V and J called. Part of the clones is missing from these tables; in studies checked, under half for an unresolved V gene and the rest for unknown reasons. The DNA was the basis for D and trimming; V, J and clone size are from that table. The sample table holds about 190,000 clones, of which approximately 60% were seen once. The top ten clones comprise 0.69% of the sample.

Broader findings and caveats from the paper: The treated cohort was small, with a single nonresponder, so links between baseline CD8+ expansion and response need larger studies. Many expanded lesional clones persisted in scalp and blood during tofacitinib treatment, which may partly explain relapse after stopping treatment. Unlike mouse skin, where gammadelta T cells dominate, normal human skin contains resident alphabeta T cells that get sequenced too, which complicates analysis of the scalp TCR repertoire. Shared TCR sequences between patients were less evident than in mice, which may be partly attributable to HLA diversity in the patient population. Higher clonality and more expanded CD8+ clones were observed in lesional scalp than in normal scalp, particularly in alopecia totalis/universalis, a finding suggestive of antigenic drive. With tofacitinib, both scalp clonality and the number of expanded CD8+ clones among the top 100 scalp clones went down significantly.

This receptor was taken from a human donor with alopecia areata. The chain joins TRBV5-1 to TRBJ2-3; 14 bases in between match TRBD2. Material: CD4+ T cells sorted from blood, obtained at week 4, from a patient treated with tofacitinib. The CDR3 is CASSSRLAGGRADTQYF. The DNA sequence reads TGCGCCAGCAGCTCAAGACTAGCGGGAGGGCGGGCAGATACGCAGTATTTT.